This record concerns one T cell receptor (beta chain) sequence. The data originate from a study of circulating and synovial CD4+ cells in juvenile arthritis. Per the germline V gene, CDR1 is MGHRA and CDR2 is YSYEKL. The CDR3 spans 17 residues. V shed 3 bases and J 7 bases; nucleotides not matched to a gene: 12. Sequenced by immunoSEQ multiplex PCR; TCRdb stores in-frame clones only, minus some. The sample contains about 35,000 clones, about 95% of which appear only once. The source material was CD4+ T cells from blood. The receptor was isolated from a human donor with juvenile idiopathic arthritis. The chain employs TRBV4-1 and TRBJ2-1, with 10 bases identical to TRBD1. DNA of the CDR3: TGCGCCAGCAGCCAGGATGCGGGACAGGGGACTTCGAATGAGCAGTTCTTC. Its translation: CASSQDAGQGTSNEQFF.